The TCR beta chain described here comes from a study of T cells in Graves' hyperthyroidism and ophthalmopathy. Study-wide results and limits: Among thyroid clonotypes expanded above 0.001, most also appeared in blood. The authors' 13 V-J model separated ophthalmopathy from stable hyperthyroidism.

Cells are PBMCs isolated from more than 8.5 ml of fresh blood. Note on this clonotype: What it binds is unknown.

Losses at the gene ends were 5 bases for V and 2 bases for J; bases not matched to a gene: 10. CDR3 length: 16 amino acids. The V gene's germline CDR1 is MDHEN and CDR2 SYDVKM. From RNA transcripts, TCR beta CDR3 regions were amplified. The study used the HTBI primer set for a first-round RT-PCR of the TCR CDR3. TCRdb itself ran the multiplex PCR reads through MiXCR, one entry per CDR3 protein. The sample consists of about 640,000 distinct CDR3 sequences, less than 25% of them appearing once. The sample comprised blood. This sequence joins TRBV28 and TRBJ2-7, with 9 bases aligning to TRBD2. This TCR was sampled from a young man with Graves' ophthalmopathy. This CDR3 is CASSPTSGTSPYEQYF. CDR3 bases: TGTGCCAGCAGTCCGACCTCGGGGACTAGCCCCTACGAGCAGTACTTC. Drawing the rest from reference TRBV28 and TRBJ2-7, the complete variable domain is DVKVTQSSRYLVKRTGEKVFLECVQDMDHENMFWYRQDPGLGLRLIYFSYDVKMKEKGDIPEGYSVSREKKERFSLILESASTNQTSMYLCASSPTSGTSPYEQYFGPGTRLTVT.